The next 21 T cell receptor beta chains were all read from a single sample in a study of spatial heterogeneity in lung cancer. Time point noted: sample taken at primary tumor resection. Tumor, nontumor lung or frozen PBMC supplied whole RNA, sequenced without sorting. In TCRdb, the 5' RACE reads were re-called with MiXCR into one record per CDR3 protein. This sample yields roughly 23,000 distinct CDR3 sequences, of which approximately 5% are seen a single time; around 5.5% belongs to the top ten. The sequencing here drew on PBMCs, taken at surgery. The receptors come from a male donor with early-stage non-small cell lung cancer.

In the case of this clonotype: A much larger clone lies a single base off, so this may be a read error. The V call is TRBV5-1, the J call TRBJ1-4; the match to TRBD1 covers 8 bases. The CDR3 sequence is 17 residues long. Germline CDR1 SGHRS, CDR2 YFSETQ. DNA of the CDR3: TGCGCCAGCAGCCCCGGACAGGGTTTTGGAACTACTGAAAAACTGTTTTTT. This sequence encodes CASSPGQGFGTTEKLFF. Complete variable domain (other parts from reference TRBV5-1 and TRBJ1-4): KAGVTQTPRYLIKTRGQQVTLSCSPISGHRSVSWYQQTPGQGLQFLFEYFSETQRNKGNFPGRFSGRQFSNSRSEMNVSTLELGDSALYLCASSPGQGFGTTEKLFFGSGTQLSVL.

This clonotype was counted many times. This chain uses TRBV27 with TRBJ1-5; no definite D call. Germline CDR1 and CDR2: MNHEY and SMNVEV (reference sequence). The CDR3 runs 10 residues. The germline V and J ends were trimmed by 3 bases and 7 bases, with 1 base remaining between them. CDR3 amino acids: CASSFQPQHF. The DNA for the CDR3 is TGTGCCAGCAGTTTCCAGCCCCAGCATTTT.

This clonotype was recorded many times. The chain recombines TRBV15 with TRBJ2-3; 10 bases are shared with TRBD2. The J segment lost 0 bases and the V segment lost 5 bases, leaving 11 bases of the junction unmatched. The germline V gene has CDR1 LNHNV and CDR2 YYDKDF (reference sequence). The CDR3 consists of 18 residues. CDR3 nucleotides: TGTGCCACCAGCGGCCGAATAGAGGGACTAGCGAGCACAGATACGCAGTATTTT. Protein sequence: CATSGRIEGLASTDTQYF.

This clonotype was counted at least ten times. V gene TRBV12-3 or TRBV12-4 combines with J gene TRBJ1-1; TRBD1 matches 8 bases. Germline trimming cut 6 bases from V and 1 base from J; bases unmatched to any gene: 10. CDR3 length equals 16 residues. Written as DNA, the CDR3 is TGTGCCAGCAGATCCCACCCGGGACAGGAGAACACTGAAGCTTTCTTT. Translation gives CASRSHPGQENTEAFF.

This clonotype came up many times. This sequence joins TRBV19 and TRBJ2-3; D uncertain. This CDR3 has 15 amino acids. The germline gives CDR1 LNHDA, CDR2 SQIVND (reference sequence). The V end was cut by 3 bases, the J end by 4 bases, with 14 bases between. CDR3 region: CASSIGSAHADTQYF. Here the CDR3 DNA reads TGTGCCAGTAGTATCGGGTCAGCGCATGCAGATACGCAGTATTTT.

This clonotype was detected only a few times. The rearrangement links TRBV9 to TRBJ1-5; D is unresolved. CDR1 and CDR2 (germline): SGDLS, YYNGEE. CDR3 length: 14 amino acids. Trimming took 4 bases from V and 2 from J, leaving 10 bases between them. For the CDR3, the DNA is TGTGCCAGCAGCCCCCGTATGGGCAATCAGCCCCAGCATTTT. Protein sequence: CASSPRMGNQPQHF.

This clonotype came up many times. The rearrangement joins TRBV20-1 to TRBJ1-3; TRBD1 might be the D (6 bases). V lost 3 bases and J lost 0, with 9 bases in between. CDR3 length: 14 amino acids. Looked up from germline, CDR1 is DFQATT and CDR2 is SNEGSKA (reference sequence). CDR3 in amino acids: CSARDSSSGNTIYF. The CDR3 region has the DNA TGCAGTGCTAGGGACAGCAGCTCTGGAAACACCATATATTTT.

This clonotype was observed many times. The chain recombines TRBV7-3 with TRBJ2-1, with 8 bases aligning to TRBD2. CDR1 and CDR2 from the germline V gene are SGHTA and FQGTGA. This CDR3 contains 16 residues. V trimming: 1 base; J trimming: 0 bases; junction bases outside the gene matches: 2. The DNA of the CDR3 is TGTGCCAGCAGCTTAAGGCGGGGGGACTCCTACAATGAGCAGTTCTTC. Protein: CASSLRRGDSYNEQFF. The complete variable domain, with remaining parts taken from reference TRBV7-3 and TRBJ2-1, reads GAGVSQTPSNKVTEKGKYVELRCDPISGHTALYWYRQSLGQGPEFLIYFQGTGAADDSGLPNDRFFAVRPEGSVSTLKIQRTERGDSAVYLCASSLRRGDSYNEQFFGPGTRLTVL.

This clonotype was recorded many times. V gene TRBV19 combines with J gene TRBJ2-1; D is perhaps TRBD2 (5 bases). The CDR3 is 13 residues long. The ends were cut back, 2 bases at V and 7 bases at J, with 9 bases in the middle. CDR1 is LNHDA, CDR2 SQIVND, per germline (reference sequence). CDR3 sequence reads: CASSIKGENEQFF. The CDR3 DNA reads TGTGCCAGTAGTATAAAGGGAGAGAATGAGCAGTTCTTC.

This clonotype was seen repeatedly, ten times or more. V is TRBV7-2 and J is TRBJ1-5; tentative D call: TRBD1 (5 bases). Trimming removed 1 base at V and 3 bases at J, with 7 bases between. CDR3 length equals 14 residues. CDR1 and CDR2 (germline): SGHTA, FQGNSA. This CDR3 reads CASSLGGTNQPQHF. CDR3 nucleotide sequence: TGTGCCAGCAGCTTAGGGGGCACCAATCAGCCCCAGCATTTT.

This clonotype was found many times. The chain's CDR3 is CASSPGPLETQYF. The CDR3 region has the DNA TGTGCCAGCAGCCCGGGGCCTTTGGAGACCCAGTACTTC. The J gene is TRBJ2-5, the V gene TRBV7-2; either TRBD1 or TRBD2 may supply D (5 bases each). This CDR3 contains 13 residues. Trimming took 5 bases from V and 5 from J, leaving 12 bases between them. The V gene's germline CDR1 is SGHTA and CDR2 FQGNSA.

This clonotype was picked up many times. This chain joins TRBV20-1 and TRBJ1-2; D ambiguous. This CDR3 region has 15 residues. With 3 bases removed from V and 2 bases from J, the gap between germline ends came to 16 bases. The germline CDR1 and CDR2 sequences are DFQATT and SNEGSKA (reference sequence). The CDR3 DNA reads TGCAGTGCTAGTCCCGCGGGGAGACTCAACTATGGCTACACCTTC. It yields the protein CSASPAGRLNYGYTF.

This clonotype was detected ten times or more. CDR3 protein: CASSQLTGPTRPPQYF. CDR3 nucleotides: TGTGCCAGCAGTCAACTAACGGGTCCGACTCGGCCCCCGCAGTATTTT. This chain connects TRBV13 to TRBJ2-3; unclear D gene. The germline V and J ends were trimmed by 6 bases and 10 bases, with 26 bases remaining between them. This CDR3 spans 16 amino acids. Looked up from germline, CDR1 is PRHDT and CDR2 is FYEKMQ (reference sequence).

This clonotype was detected many times. The CDR3 nucleotides are TGTGCCTGGAGCCGGAGGGGACTCGGGGAGCTGTTTTTT. This encodes CAWSRRGLGELFF. The chain combines TRBV30 with TRBJ2-2; D might be TRBD2 (6 bases). V lost 3 bases and J 7 bases, leaving 12 bases between the germline ends. CDR3 length: 13 amino acids. Germline V gene sequence: CDR1 GTSNPN, CDR2 SVGIG (reference sequence).

This clonotype was recorded at least ten times. This chain joins TRBV20-1 and TRBJ2-1; TRBD1 aligns across 11 bases. Losses at the gene ends were 3 bases for V and 6 bases for J; bases not matched to a gene: 7. The germline V gene encodes CDR1 DFQATT and CDR2 SNEGSKA (reference sequence). This CDR3 spans 15 amino acids. CDR3 DNA: TGCAGTGCTAGGGCGCCGGGACAGGGGGTCAATGAGCAGTTCTTC. This translates into CSARAPGQGVNEQFF.

This clonotype was seen repeatedly, ten times or more. The chain joins TRBV7-6 to TRBJ1-2; tentative D call: TRBD1 (5 bases). CDR1 and CDR2 (germline): SGHVS, FNYEAQ. Trimming pared 5 bases from V and 8 bases from J, leaving 15 bases between. There are 13 residues in the CDR3. The CDR3: CASSNTGRWGYTF. As DNA, the CDR3 is TGTGCCAGCAGCAACACAGGTCGCTGGGGCTACACCTTC. Variable domain in full (rest from reference TRBV7-6 and TRBJ1-2): GAGVSQSPRYKVTKRGQDVALRCDPISGHVSLYWYRQALGQGPEFLTYFNYEAQQDKSGLPNDRFSAERPEGSISTLTIQRTEQRDSAMYRCASSNTGRWGYTFGSGTRLTVV.

This clonotype was seen ten or more times. The chain couples TRBV28 to TRBJ1-2; no clear D gene. V lost 3 bases, J lost 8 bases, and 13 bases lay in between. The length of the CDR3 is 13 residues. In germline, CDR1 is MDHEN, CDR2 SYDVKM. This chain's CDR3 is CASSLVQKEGYTF. In DNA, the CDR3 is TGTGCCAGCAGTTTGGTACAGAAGGAGGGCTACACCTTC.

The table lists this clonotype with many counts. For the CDR3, the DNA is TGCGCCAGCAGCTTGGGCTCGACAGGGGAGACCGGGGAGCTGTTTTTT. Encoded protein: CASSLGSTGETGELFF. The chain employs TRBV5-1 and TRBJ2-2; 8 bases are shared with TRBD1. This CDR3 comprises 16 residues. CDR1 is SGHRS and CDR2 is YFSETQ in the germline V gene. V lost 0 bases, J lost 5 bases, and 6 bases stayed unmatched.

This clonotype is categorized as medium-sized. This chain uses TRBV6-2 or TRBV6-3 with TRBJ2-3; D might be TRBD2 (5 bases). V lost 2 bases and J lost 1, with 7 bases in between. CDR3 length: 14 amino acids. The V gene's germline CDR1 is MNHEY and CDR2 SVGEGT. CDR3 DNA sequence: TGTGCCAGCAGTTACGGACTGGGCACAGATACGCAGTATTTT. Amino acid sequence: CASSYGLGTDTQYF.

This clonotype was detected many times. V gene TRBV3-1 combines with J gene TRBJ2-7, with D tentatively TRBD2 (6 bases). The ends were cut back, 0 bases at V and 3 bases at J, with 15 bases in the middle. The germline CDR1 and CDR2 sequences are LGHDT and YNNKEL (reference sequence). The CDR3 has 16 residues. The CDR3: CASSQDPARRDYEQYF. The CDR3 DNA follows: TGTGCCAGCAGCCAAGATCCTGCTAGGAGGGACTACGAGCAGTACTTC.

This clonotype was detected many times. V is TRBV11-2 and J is TRBJ2-5; 8 nucleotides agree with TRBD2. CDR3 length equals 16 residues. V gave up 2 bases and J gave up 2 bases; unmatched junction bases: 7. In germline, CDR1 is SGHAT, CDR2 FQNNGV. CDR3 region: CASSLSSGTSQETQYF. For the CDR3, the DNA is TGTGCCAGCAGCTTATCGTCCGGGACTAGTCAAGAGACCCAGTACTTC. The full variable domain, with the rest looked up from reference TRBV11-2 and TRBJ2-5, is EAGVAQSPRYKIIEKRQSVAFWCNPISGHATLYWYQQILGQGPKLLIQFQNNGVVDDSQLPKDRFSAERLKGVDSTLKIQPAKLEDSAVYLCASSLSSGTSQETQYFGPGTRLLVL.